A selection of T cell receptor beta chains follows, all from one sample in a study of blood T cell repertoires in COVID-19. Clones were sequenced by immunoSEQ multiplex PCR, and TCRdb holds only the in-frame ones, with some missing. The repertoire consists of approximately 190,000 clones, with around nine tenths occurring once and the leading ten covering approximately 5.5%. Sequenced material: peripheral blood. Receptors were obtained from a man aged 35 to 55 with active or convalescent COVID-19. Each CDR3 is given without its conserved first and last residue.

j_gene | v_gene | CDR3aa
TRBJ1-5 | TRBV6-5 | ASTGRSSNQPQH
TRBJ1-4 | TRBV5-8 | ASSLQGRNEKLF
TRBJ1-1 | TRBV18 | ASSPSQIGGDTEAF
TRBJ1-5 | TRBV5-1 | ASPRAGQGNQPQH
TRBJ2-3 | TRBV30 | AWNRDLTDTQY
TRBJ1-2 | TRBV10-3 | AISDPPGRGAYGYT
TRBJ2-7 | TRBV5-1 | ASSFGTYEQY
TRBJ2-3 | TRBV5-1 | ASSSFTTSFSTDTQY
TRBJ1-2 | TRBV7-2 | ASSPGTGLGYT
TRBJ1-3 | TRBV9 | ASSRNGNTIY
TRBJ2-5 | TRBV18 | ASSPPVAETQY
TRBJ2-7 | TRBV3-1/TRBV3-2 | ASSQDLRGSNEQY
TRBJ1-2 | TRBV6-1 | ASSERGQGVSNYGYT
TRBJ2-6 | TRBV19 | ASSMGTGAGGANVLT
TRBJ2-1 | TRBV10-3 | AVGLDNEQF
TRBJ2-5 | TRBV21-1 | ASTLPGLAETQY
TRBJ2-2 | TRBV5-1 | ASSLAPAGELF
TRBJ2-1 | TRBV7-9 | ASSLDLTGDEQF
TRBJ2-5 | TRBV5-4 | ASSRASAAEETQY
TRBJ2-5 | TRBV6-2/TRBV6-3 | ASSYASGLETQY
TRBJ2-1 | TRBV27 | ASKYRGLAANEQF
TRBJ1-1 | TRBV28 | ASSYRDRWNTEAF
TRBJ2-1 | TRBV27 | ASRRLVGYHNEQF
TRBJ1-2 | TRBV6-5 | ASSPGTGGIYGYT
TRBJ1-3 | TRBV9 | ASSVDDRAAGNTIY
TRBJ1-3 | TRBV23-1 | ASSLGSSSGNTIY
TRBJ2-3 | TRBV14 | ASSQDGLAAYTDTQY
TRBJ1-6 | TRBV5-1 | ASSLSTGGQGSNSPLH
TRBJ1-6 | TRBV27 | ASRPGTVNNSPLH
TRBJ1-2 | TRBV12-3/TRBV12-4 | ASSRQNYGYT
TRBJ2-3 | TRBV28 | ASSLEAAGGIPDTQY
TRBJ2-1 | TRBV10-3 | AISGLIAGGPTKNEQF
TRBJ2-1 | TRBV6-5 | ASSFGLNYNEQF
TRBJ2-7 | TRBV25-1 | ASSKPGQVAEQY
TRBJ2-1 | TRBV13 | ASSPRTTSYNEQF
TRBJ2-7 | TRBV19 | ASSRQGTYEQY
TRBJ1-2 | TRBV28 | ASSLVGSGGYT
TRBJ2-1 | TRBV7-9 | ASSLGTSGGAKGRDEQF
TRBJ2-2 | TRBV24-1 | ATSDPLAGGNNTGELF
TRBJ2-1 | TRBV9 | ASSVNVGGGQF
TRBJ1-3 | TRBV13 | ASSLLEQAGNTIY
TRBJ2-7 | TRBV18 | ASSPEQGRNYEQY
TRBJ2-7 | TRBV19 | ASSITPGDPYEQY
TRBJ1-5 | TRBV19 | ASRGREQPQH
TRBJ2-1 | TRBV2 | ASSGTGTHEQF
TRBJ2-2 | TRBV27 | ASSPRPMTGITGELF
TRBJ1-3 | TRBV6-5 | ASRREGPNTIY
TRBJ2-2 | TRBV19 | ASSSPTRAGSAGELF